This TCR beta chain appears in the sequencing data of a study of blood T cell repertoires in COVID-19. Libraries were prepared by immunoSEQ multiplex PCR; TCRdb keeps only in-frame clonotypes and omits some of them. The sample carries around 99,000 clones, roughly 82% recorded once. Germline loops: CDR1 LNHDA, CDR2 SQIVND (reference sequence). CDR3 length equals 13 residues. Between the trimmed V and J ends, which lost 4 bases and 5 bases, there was a span of 11 bases. The chain couples TRBV19 to TRBJ2-5, with a tentative D call TRBD1 (6 bases). This clonotype was sampled from a woman of 80 years or more with active or convalescent COVID-19. The sample taken for sequencing was peripheral blood. CDR3 DNA sequence: TGTGCCAGTAGTACCACAGGGATGGAGACCCAGTACTTC. This encodes CASSTTGMETQYF.